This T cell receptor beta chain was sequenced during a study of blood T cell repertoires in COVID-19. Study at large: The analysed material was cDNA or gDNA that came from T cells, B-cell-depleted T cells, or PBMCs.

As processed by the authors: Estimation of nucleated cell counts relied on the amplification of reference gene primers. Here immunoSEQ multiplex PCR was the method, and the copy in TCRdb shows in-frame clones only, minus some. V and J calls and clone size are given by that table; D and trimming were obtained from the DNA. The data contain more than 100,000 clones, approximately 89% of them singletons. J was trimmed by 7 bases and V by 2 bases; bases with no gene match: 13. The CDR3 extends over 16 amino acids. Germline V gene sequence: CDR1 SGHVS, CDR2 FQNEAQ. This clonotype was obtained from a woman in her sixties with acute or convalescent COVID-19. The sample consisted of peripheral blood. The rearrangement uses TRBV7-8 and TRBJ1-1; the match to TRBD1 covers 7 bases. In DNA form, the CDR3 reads TGTGCCAGCAGCTTACTCGTAGGGGGCAGTTTTGGTGAAGCTTTCTTT. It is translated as CASSLLVGGSFGEAFF.